This paragraph reports one TCR beta chain. Antigen specificity is unknown. V lost 0 bases and J lost 4, with 12 bases in between. Germline V gene lookup returns CDR1 KGHSH and CDR2 LQKENI. The CDR3 is made up of 15 amino acids. This entry is derived from a study of immune evolution from preneoplasia to lung adenocarcinoma. Profiling relied on immunoSEQ multiplex PCR, and the TCRdb table lists in-frame clones only, not all of them. The sample consists of around 4,000 clones, more than 75% of them appearing once. Overall study results and limits: KRAS-mutant nodules had the highest T cell clonality. Later-stage lesions appeared to have more T cells, more diversity, less clonality. From normal lung to invasive adenocarcinoma, top clone frequencies appeared to decrease.

Resections took place in Japan or China from about 2013 to 2017. The sequence derives from a person aged 55-80 years with lung adenocarcinoma. This sequence joins TRBV18 and TRBJ1-2; D is perhaps TRBD1 (6 bases). The sequenced sample was FFPE minimally invasive lung adenocarcinoma tissue. Written as DNA, the CDR3 is TGTGCCAGCTCACCACCGCAGGGGCCAAGCTATGGCTACACCTTC. Amino acid sequence: CASSPPQGPSYGYTF.